This T cell receptor (beta chain) was captured in a study of T cell repertoires in cytomegalovirus infection. Study background: It was recently identified HLA-C-restricted and well-studied HLA-B-restricted CMV epitopes that the study used.

Via MiXCR, TCRdb re-called the reads, giving one row per CDR3 protein. The data hold 750,000 to 900,000 distinct CDR3 sequences, with roughly 29% observed a single time. With V trimmed by 10 bases and J by 5 bases, 13 bases remained unmatched. Per the germline V gene, CDR1 is MDHEN and CDR2 is SYDVKM. The CDR3 extends over 15 amino acids. This clonotype was counted between two and nine times. Its specificity is unknown. Study-level results: Summed frequency of public TCR beta families distinguished CMV carriers with the relevant HLA. In two of eight donors, the top clonotype was HLA-C-restricted CMV-specific.

The chain joins TRBV28 to TRBJ2-1; 8 bases agree with TRBD1. This specimen was cultured CD8+ T cells from PBMCs, taken from culture after CMV antigen stimulation. The sequence derives from a human donor in good health (CMV status not recorded). Some clones in this sample may be carry-over from other donors' samples. This CDR3 is CATQSGGAYDNEQFF. The CDR3, as DNA: TGTGCCACCCAGTCAGGGGGCGCGTATGACAATGAGCAGTTCTTC.